Shown below are 11 T cell receptor beta chains from a single sample sequenced in a study of neurological immune-mediated disorders. One entry per CDR3 protein results from TCRdb running MiXCR on the 5' RACE reads. The table lists 90,000 to 150,000 distinct CDR3 sequences, roughly 3.4% of them singletons. Sequenced: PBMCs. These receptors came from a woman in her 30s with multiple sclerosis.

This clonotype was observed many times. The chain uses TRBV5-1 and TRBJ1-1; 8 bases align to TRBD1. CDR1 and CDR2 (germline): SGHRS, YFSETQ. V lost 0 bases to trimming and J lost 7 bases; unmatched junction nucleotides: 8. The CDR3 contains 15 residues. CDR3 nucleotides: TGCGCCAGCAGCTTGGGACAGGGGAGTTTAGTTGAAGCTTTCTTT. Encoded protein: CASSLGQGSLVEAFF.

There are many counts of this clonotype. The chain links TRBV7-8 to TRBJ2-1; D gene unclear. Germline V gene lookup returns CDR1 SGHVS and CDR2 FQNEAQ. V was clipped by 1 base and J by 3 bases, with 7 bases between them. CDR3 size: 14 residues. The CDR3: CASSLEVFYNEQFF. The CDR3 bases are TGTGCCAGCAGCTTAGAAGTGTTCTACAATGAGCAGTTCTTC.

This clonotype showed up just a few times. The rearrangement joins TRBV12-5 to TRBJ2-2, with D tentatively TRBD1 (7 bases). V was trimmed by 10 bases and J by 5 bases, leaving 20 bases between them. CDR3 length: 15 amino acids. CDR1 is LGHNT and CDR2 is FRNRAP in the germline V gene. In nucleotides, the CDR3 is TGTGCTACCTCACCTCAGGGGGGCCCAACCGGGGAGCTGTTTTTT. Its translation: CATSPQGGPTGELFF.

This clonotype was seen ten or more times. The chain recombines TRBV2 with TRBJ2-3, with 7 bases lining up with TRBD1. This CDR3 has 13 amino acids. CDR1 is SNHLY, CDR2 FYNNEI, per germline. V lost 10 bases and J lost 5; bases outside the gene matches: 9. CDR3 amino acids: CATDLGTEDTQYF. For the CDR3, the DNA is TGTGCCACCGACCTCGGGACAGAAGATACGCAGTATTTT.

Concerning this clonotype itself: Compared with germline, one end of the junction differs, possibly owing to a read error. The chain carries TRBV7-8 and TRBJ1-5; weak D call: TRBD1 (6 bases). Looked up from germline, CDR1 is SGHVS and CDR2 is FQNEAQ. CDR3 length equals 14 residues. CDR3 region: CASSPRGGNKTQNF. CDR3 coding DNA: TGTGCCAGCAGCCCCAGGGGTGGCAATAAGACCCAGAATTTT.

This clonotype was recorded many times. The chain combines TRBV12-3 or TRBV12-4 with TRBJ1-2, with TRBD1 matching over 8 bases. Trimming cost V 6 bases and J 6 bases; bases outside gene matches: 9. The CDR3 contains 14 residues. For the CDR3, the DNA is TGTGCCAGCAGCCAAATCGGACAGGGCCATGGCTACACCTTC. Translating it yields CASSQIGQGHGYTF.

This clonotype was seen at least ten times. Mismatch with germline at one junction end may stem from a read error. This chain links TRBV19 with TRBJ2-1; no clear D. CDR3 length: 11 residues. Germline CDR1 is LNHDA and CDR2 is SQIVND (reference sequence). CDR3 loop: CASSDGQPKIF. In DNA, the CDR3 is TGTGCCAGTAGTGACGGGCAGCCAAAGATCTTC.

This clonotype was picked up many times. The chain employs TRBV20-1 and TRBJ2-3; D call uncertain. In germline, CDR1 is DFQATT, CDR2 SNEGSKA (reference sequence). V lost 2 bases and J 1 base, leaving 19 bases between the germline ends. The CDR3 length is 17 residues. CDR3 nucleotide sequence: TGCAGTGCTAGAAATCCCTGGGCGGAGTCCGGCACAGATACGCAGTATTTT. Translation: CSARNPWAESGTDTQYF.

Points on this clonotype: At one boundary the junction diverges from the germline segment, which might be a read error. V is TRBV20-1 and J is TRBJ1-5, with a possible D match to TRBD1 (5 bases). From germline, CDR1 is DFQATT and CDR2 SNEGSKA (reference sequence). The CDR3 is 18 amino acids. The CDR3 DNA follows: TGCAGTGCTAGAGATCCCCAACGAGGGGTAGGGCACAATAAGACCCAGAATTTT. Protein: CSARDPQRGVGHNKTQNF.

In this sample, this clonotype turned up a few times. Since a much larger clone is just one base distant, this may be a read error. The chain carries TRBV18 and TRBJ2-5, with 7 bases that match TRBD1. Unmatched junction bases numbered 7, after V lost 4 bases and J lost 5 bases. CDR1 is KGHSH and CDR2 is LQKENI in the germline V gene. This CDR3 comprises 14 residues. This CDR3 is CASSQQGMAETQYF. CDR3 bases: TGTGCCAGCTCACAACAGGGGATGGCTGAGACCCAGTACTTC.

This clonotype turned up a few times. The CDR3 loop reads CASTPDYTDTQYF. CDR3 coding DNA: TGTGCCAGCACCCCTGATTACACAGATACGCAGTATTTT. The V call is TRBV7-2, the J call TRBJ2-3, with no clear D. The CDR3 totals 13 residues. The V end lost 7 bases, the J end lost 2 bases, and 10 bases lay between the germline ends. Germline V gives CDR1 SGHTA, CDR2 FQGNSA. Full variable domain (rest looked up from reference TRBV7-2 and TRBJ2-3): GAGVSQSPSNKVTEKGKDVELRCDPISGHTALYWYRQSLGQGLEFLIYFQGNSAPDKSGLPSDRFSAERTGGSVSTLTIQRTQQEDSAVYLCASTPDYTDTQYFGPGTRLTVL.